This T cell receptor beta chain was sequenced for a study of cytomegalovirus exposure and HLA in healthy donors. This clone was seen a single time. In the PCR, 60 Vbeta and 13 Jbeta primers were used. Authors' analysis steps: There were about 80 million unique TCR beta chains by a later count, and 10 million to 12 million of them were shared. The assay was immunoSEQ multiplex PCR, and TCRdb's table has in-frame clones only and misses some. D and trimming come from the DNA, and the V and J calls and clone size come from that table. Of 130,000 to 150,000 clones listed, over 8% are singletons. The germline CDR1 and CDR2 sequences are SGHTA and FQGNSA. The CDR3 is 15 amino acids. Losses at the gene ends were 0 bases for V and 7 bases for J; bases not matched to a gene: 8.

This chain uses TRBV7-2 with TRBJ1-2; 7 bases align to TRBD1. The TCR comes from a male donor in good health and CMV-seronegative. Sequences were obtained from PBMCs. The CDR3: CASSLAGGGFRGYTF. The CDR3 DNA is TGTGCCAGCAGCTTAGCAGGAGGGGGCTTCCGTGGCTACACCTTC.